This entry features one TCR beta chain sequence. The V end lost 0 bases, the J end lost 4 bases, and 14 bases lay between the germline ends. CDR3 length equals 15 residues. Germline V gene data show CDR1 as SGDLS and CDR2 as YYNGEE. This specimen comes from a study of blood T cells in healthy people across ages. Alongside a J-beta primer mix, a sample-barcoded 5' primer served in a second PCR lasting about 6 to 11 cycles. In TCRdb, the 5' RACE reads were re-called with MiXCR into one record per CDR3 protein. The sample lists roughly 800,000 distinct CDR3 sequences, about 37% occurring once. Sample: blood. This TCR came from a man aged 18-30 years in good health. The rearrangement uses TRBV9 and TRBJ2-7, with a tentative D call TRBD2 (5 bases). The CDR3 loop is CASSVDGGESYEQYF. CDR3 DNA: TGTGCCAGCAGCGTAGACGGTGGGGAGTCTTACGAGCAGTACTTC.